This T cell receptor beta chain originates from a study of cytomegalovirus exposure and HLA in healthy donors. The PCR had 60 Vbeta and 13 Jbeta primers. Here immunoSEQ multiplex PCR was the method, and the copy in TCRdb shows in-frame clones only, minus some. The table has some 250,000 clones, 82% seen once. The study, taken as a whole, reports: Reportedly, a later analysis found an Asian-associated ancestry cluster had fewer N-insertions than the approximately 700-donor mean.

Notes on this clone: Its matching antigen is unknown.

Source material: PBMCs. The clonotype was recovered from a woman aged 40 to 50 in good health and CMV-seropositive.

CDR3 sequence: CAWSGGRSYNSPLHF. The CDR3 bases are TGTGCCTGGAGTGGAGGGAGGTCCTATAATTCACCCCTCCACTTT. The chain recombines TRBV30 with TRBJ1-6; D gene unclear. CDR1 and CDR2 (germline): GTSNPN, SVGIG (reference sequence). CDR3 length: 15 amino acids. The V and J ends lost 1 base and 1 base respectively, with 8 bases between them.